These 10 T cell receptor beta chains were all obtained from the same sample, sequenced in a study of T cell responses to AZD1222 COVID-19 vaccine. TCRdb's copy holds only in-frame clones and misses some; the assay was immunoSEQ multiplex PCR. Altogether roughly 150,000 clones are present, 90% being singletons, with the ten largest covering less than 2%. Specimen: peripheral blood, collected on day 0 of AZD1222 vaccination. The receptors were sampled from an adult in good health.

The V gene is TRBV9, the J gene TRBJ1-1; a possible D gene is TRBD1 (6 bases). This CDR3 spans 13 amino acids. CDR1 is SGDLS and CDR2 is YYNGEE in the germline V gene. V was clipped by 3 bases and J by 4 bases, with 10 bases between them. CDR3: CASSARGSTEAFF. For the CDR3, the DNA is TGTGCCAGCAGCGCCAGGGGTAGCACTGAAGCTTTCTTT.

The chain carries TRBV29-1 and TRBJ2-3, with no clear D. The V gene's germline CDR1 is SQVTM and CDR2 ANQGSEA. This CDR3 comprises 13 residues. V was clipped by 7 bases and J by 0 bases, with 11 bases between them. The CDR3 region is CSAETGSTDTQYF. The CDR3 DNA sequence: TGCAGCGCCGAGACTGGCAGCACAGATACGCAGTATTTT.

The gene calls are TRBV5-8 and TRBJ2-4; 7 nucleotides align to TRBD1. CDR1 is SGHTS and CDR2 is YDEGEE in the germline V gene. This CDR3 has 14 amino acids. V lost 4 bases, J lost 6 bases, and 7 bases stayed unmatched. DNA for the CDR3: TGTGCCAGCAGCAGGACAGGCTACCCAAACATTCAGTACTTC. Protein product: CASSRTGYPNIQYF.

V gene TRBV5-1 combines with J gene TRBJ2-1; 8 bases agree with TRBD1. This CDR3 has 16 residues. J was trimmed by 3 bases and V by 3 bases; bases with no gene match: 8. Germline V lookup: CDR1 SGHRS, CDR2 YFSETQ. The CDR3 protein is CASSYDGQGVYNEQFF. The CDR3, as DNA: TGCGCCAGCAGCTATGACGGACAGGGCGTCTACAATGAGCAGTTCTTC.

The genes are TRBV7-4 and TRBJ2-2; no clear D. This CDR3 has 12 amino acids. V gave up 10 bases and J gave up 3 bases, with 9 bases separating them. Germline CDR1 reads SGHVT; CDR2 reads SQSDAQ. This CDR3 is CATAADTGELFF. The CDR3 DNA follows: TGTGCCACCGCGGCGGACACCGGGGAGCTGTTTTTT.

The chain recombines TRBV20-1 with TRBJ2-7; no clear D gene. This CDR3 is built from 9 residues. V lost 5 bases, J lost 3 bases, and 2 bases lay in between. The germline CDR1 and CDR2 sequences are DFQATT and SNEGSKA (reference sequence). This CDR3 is CSAFYEQYF. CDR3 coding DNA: TGCAGTGCTTTCTACGAGCAGTACTTC.

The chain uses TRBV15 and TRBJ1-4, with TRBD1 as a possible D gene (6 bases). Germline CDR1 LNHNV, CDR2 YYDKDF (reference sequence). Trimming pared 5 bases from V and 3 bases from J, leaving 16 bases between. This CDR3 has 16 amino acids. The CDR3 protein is CATSRGGGKANEKLFF. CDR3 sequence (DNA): TGTGCCACCAGCCGAGGAGGGGGGAAGGCTAATGAAAAACTGTTTTTT.

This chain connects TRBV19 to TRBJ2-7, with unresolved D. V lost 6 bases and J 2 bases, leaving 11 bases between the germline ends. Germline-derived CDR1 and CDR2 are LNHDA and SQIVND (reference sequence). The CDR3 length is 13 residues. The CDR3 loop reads CASSPPTPYEQYF. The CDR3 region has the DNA TGTGCCAGTAGCCCGCCTACCCCCTACGAGCAGTACTTC.

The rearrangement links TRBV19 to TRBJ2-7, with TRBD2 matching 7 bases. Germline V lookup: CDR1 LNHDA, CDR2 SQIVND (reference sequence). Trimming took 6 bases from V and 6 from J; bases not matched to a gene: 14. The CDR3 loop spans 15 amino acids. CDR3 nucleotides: TGTGCCAGTAGATTCACCGGGACTACTTATACCGAGCAGTACTTC. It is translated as CASRFTGTTYTEQYF. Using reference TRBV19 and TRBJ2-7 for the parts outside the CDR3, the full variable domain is DGGITQSPKYLFRKEGQNVTLSCEQNLNHDAMYWYRQDPGQGLRLIYYSQIVNDFQKGDIAEGYSVSREKKESFPLTVTSAQKNPTAFYLCASRFTGTTYTEQYFGPGTRLTVT.

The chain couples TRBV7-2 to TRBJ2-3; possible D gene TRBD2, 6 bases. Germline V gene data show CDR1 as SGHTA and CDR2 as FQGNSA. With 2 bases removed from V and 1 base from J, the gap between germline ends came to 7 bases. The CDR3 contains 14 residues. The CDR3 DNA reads TGTGCCAGCAGCTTATCTAGCGGCACAGATACGCAGTATTTT. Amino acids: CASSLSSGTDTQYF.